The rows below give T cell receptor beta chains drawn from one sample of a study of cytomegalovirus exposure and HLA in healthy donors. The protocol was immunoSEQ multiplex PCR, while the TCRdb copy is restricted to in-frame clones and leaves out a portion. Of some 240,000 clones listed, about 90% are singletons. The sequencing sample was made of PBMCs. These receptors originate from a girl aged 2-9 years in good health and CMV-seronegative. Each CDR3 is given with its conserved first and last residue. The order of the fields is V gene, D gene, clone size, CDR3 length, J gene, CDR3 protein, CDR3 DNA. A D gene is named only where the DNA matches it firmly. Not all rows give a size; the values are once, few, many and, for expanded clones, a class.

V gene: TRBV7-9; D gene: NA; clone size: NA; CDR3 length: 14; J gene: TRBJ1-4; CDR3 protein: CASSPSSQAEKLFF; CDR3 DNA: TGTGCCAGCAGCCCCTCCTCTCAGGCTGAAAAACTGTTTTTT
V gene: TRBV5-1; D gene: TRBD1; clone size: NA; CDR3 length: 15; J gene: TRBJ1-1; CDR3 protein: CASSLDRGRNTEAFF; CDR3 DNA: TGCGCCAGCAGCCTAGACAGGGGGCGAAACACTGAAGCTTTCTTT
V gene: TRBV27; D gene: TRBD1; clone size: NA; CDR3 length: 14; J gene: TRBJ1-4; CDR3 protein: CASSSGGADEKLFF; CDR3 DNA: TGTGCCAGCAGCTCAGGGGGCGCGGATGAAAAACTGTTTTTT
V gene: TRBV13; D gene: TRBD2; clone size: NA; CDR3 length: 16; J gene: TRBJ2-1; CDR3 protein: CASSSRLAGAQDEQFF; CDR3 DNA: TGTGCCAGCAGCTCCAGACTAGCGGGCGCTCAAGATGAGCAGTTCTTC
V gene: TRBV7-2; D gene: TRBD1; clone size: few; CDR3 length: 14; J gene: TRBJ2-7; CDR3 protein: CASSPTGTAYEQYF; CDR3 DNA: TGTGCCAGCAGCCCAACCGGGACAGCCTACGAGCAGTACTTC
V gene: TRBV5-1; D gene: NA; clone size: NA; CDR3 length: 14; J gene: TRBJ2-5; CDR3 protein: CASSFPGSRETQYF; CDR3 DNA: TGCGCCAGCAGCTTTCCCGGGAGTAGGGAGACCCAGTACTTC
V gene: TRBV5-1; D gene: NA; clone size: NA; CDR3 length: 13; J gene: TRBJ2-7; CDR3 protein: CASSLTYSYEQYF; CDR3 DNA: TGCGCCAGCAGCTTGACCTACTCCTACGAGCAGTACTTC
V gene: TRBV10-2; D gene: TRBD1; clone size: NA; CDR3 length: 16; J gene: TRBJ2-7; CDR3 protein: CASSFPGTGRTYEQYF; CDR3 DNA: TGCGCCAGCAGTTTCCCTGGGACAGGGAGAACCTACGAGCAGTACTTC
V gene: TRBV2; D gene: NA; clone size: NA; CDR3 length: 12; J gene: TRBJ1-5; CDR3 protein: CASSGVDQPQHF; CDR3 DNA: TGTGCCAGCTCAGGGGTTGATCAGCCCCAGCATTTT
V gene: TRBV20-1; D gene: NA; clone size: NA; CDR3 length: 11; J gene: TRBJ1-1; CDR3 protein: CSATLRTEAFF; CDR3 DNA: TGCAGTGCTACTCTGAGAACTGAAGCTTTCTTT
V gene: TRBV2; D gene: NA; clone size: NA; CDR3 length: 14; J gene: TRBJ2-7; CDR3 protein: CASSEPGDSYEQYF; CDR3 DNA: TGTGCCAGCAGTGAGCCCGGGGACTCCTACGAGCAGTACTTC
V gene: TRBV30; D gene: NA; clone size: NA; CDR3 length: 14; J gene: TRBJ1-6; CDR3 protein: CAWSVGQGNSPLHF; CDR3 DNA: TGTGCCTGGAGTGTTGGGCAGGGGAATTCACCCCTCCACTTT
V gene: TRBV4-1; D gene: NA; clone size: NA; CDR3 length: 15; J gene: TRBJ2-7; CDR3 protein: CASSHLGQSPYEQYF; CDR3 DNA: TGCGCCAGCAGCCACCTCGGACAGTCCCCCTACGAGCAGTACTTC
V gene: TRBV7-9; D gene: NA; clone size: once; CDR3 length: 13; J gene: TRBJ2-7; CDR3 protein: CASSLKRSYEQYF; CDR3 DNA: TGTGCCAGCAGCTTGAAGCGCTCCTACGAGCAGTACTTC
V gene: TRBV11-2; D gene: NA; clone size: NA; CDR3 length: 14; J gene: TRBJ1-1; CDR3 protein: CASSLGSINTEAFF; CDR3 DNA: TGTGCCAGCAGCCTCGGGTCCATTAACACTGAAGCTTTCTTT
V gene: TRBV29-1; D gene: TRBD2; clone size: NA; CDR3 length: 14; J gene: TRBJ2-1; CDR3 protein: CSVISGSSYNEQFF; CDR3 DNA: TGCAGCGTGATAAGCGGGAGCTCCTACAATGAGCAGTTCTTC
V gene: TRBV2; D gene: TRBD1; clone size: NA; CDR3 length: 15; J gene: TRBJ1-6; CDR3 protein: CASSGQGALNSPLHF; CDR3 DNA: TGTGCCAGCAGTGGACAGGGGGCACTTAATTCACCCCTCCACTTT
V gene: TRBV27; D gene: TRBD2; clone size: NA; CDR3 length: 14; J gene: TRBJ2-5; CDR3 protein: CASSSLSGGETQYF; CDR3 DNA: TGTGCCAGCAGTTCGTTGAGCGGGGGGGAGACCCAGTACTTC
V gene: TRBV6-5; D gene: TRBD2; clone size: NA; CDR3 length: 16; J gene: TRBJ2-1; CDR3 protein: CASSSPGLAAGNEQFF; CDR3 DNA: TGTGCCAGCAGTTCTCCGGGACTAGCGGCCGGCAATGAGCAGTTCTTC
V gene: TRBV5-4; D gene: TRBD2; clone size: NA; CDR3 length: 16; J gene: TRBJ2-3; CDR3 protein: CASSLGTSGSIDTQYF; CDR3 DNA: TGTGCCAGCAGCTTGGGGACTAGCGGTTCGATAGATACGCAGTATTTT
V gene: TRBV7-3; D gene: TRBD2; clone size: NA; CDR3 length: 16; J gene: TRBJ2-3; CDR3 protein: CASSWLSGGATDTQYF; CDR3 DNA: TGTGCCAGCAGCTGGCTTTCGGGGGGGGCAACAGATACGCAGTATTTT
V gene: TRBV6-6; D gene: TRBD1; clone size: NA; CDR3 length: 16; J gene: TRBJ1-2; CDR3 protein: CASSSEQGNTNYGYTF; CDR3 DNA: TGTGCCAGCAGTTCGGAACAGGGGAATACTAACTATGGCTACACCTTC
V gene: TRBV4-2; D gene: NA; clone size: NA; CDR3 length: 14; J gene: TRBJ2-2; CDR3 protein: CASSQDTQTGELFF; CDR3 DNA: TGTGCCAGCAGCCAAGACACCCAGACCGGGGAGCTGTTTTTT
V gene: TRBV29-1; D gene: TRBD2; clone size: NA; CDR3 length: 15; J gene: TRBJ2-2; CDR3 protein: CSVPGEGQPTGELFF; CDR3 DNA: TGCAGCGTCCCCGGGGAGGGTCAACCTACCGGGGAGCTGTTTTTT
V gene: TRBV6-1; D gene: NA; clone size: NA; CDR3 length: 16; J gene: TRBJ2-7; CDR3 protein: CASSEVRTPLPYEQYF; CDR3 DNA: TGTGCCAGCAGTGAAGTTCGGACTCCACTCCCCTACGAGCAGTACTTC
V gene: TRBV9; D gene: TRBD2; clone size: NA; CDR3 length: 17; J gene: TRBJ2-3; CDR3 protein: CASSDSSSGRSTDTQYF; CDR3 DNA: TGTGCCAGCAGCGACAGTTCTAGCGGGAGAAGCACAGATACGCAGTATTTT
V gene: TRBV6-6; D gene: NA; clone size: NA; CDR3 length: 11; J gene: TRBJ2-1; CDR3 protein: CASLLGDEQFF; CDR3 DNA: TGTGCCAGCTTGTTAGGAGATGAGCAGTTCTTC
V gene: TRBV27; D gene: TRBD1; clone size: NA; CDR3 length: 13; J gene: TRBJ2-7; CDR3 protein: CASSWDSSYEQYF; CDR3 DNA: TGTGCCAGCAGTTGGGACAGCTCCTACGAGCAGTACTTC
V gene: TRBV7-7; D gene: TRBD1; clone size: NA; CDR3 length: 16; J gene: TRBJ2-6; CDR3 protein: CASSPRRQGLANVLTF; CDR3 DNA: TGTGCTAGCAGCCCACGGAGACAGGGGTTGGCCAACGTCCTGACTTTC
V gene: TRBV7-9; D gene: NA; clone size: NA; CDR3 length: 12; J gene: TRBJ2-7; CDR3 protein: CASSWTDYEQYF; CDR3 DNA: TGTGCCAGCAGTTGGACTGATTACGAGCAGTACTTC
V gene: TRBV7-8; D gene: TRBD1; clone size: NA; CDR3 length: 17; J gene: TRBJ2-7; CDR3 protein: CASSGFGTGSNSYEQYF; CDR3 DNA: TGTGCCAGCAGCGGCTTCGGGACAGGGTCCAACTCCTACGAGCAGTACTTC
V gene: TRBV13; D gene: TRBD1; clone size: NA; CDR3 length: 16; J gene: TRBJ2-4; CDR3 protein: CASSLEADRVKNIQYF; CDR3 DNA: TGTGCCAGCAGCTTAGAGGCGGACAGGGTGAAAAACATTCAGTACTTC
V gene: TRBV10-2; D gene: TRBD2; clone size: NA; CDR3 length: 15; J gene: TRBJ2-1; CDR3 protein: CASSDSGGGYNEQFF; CDR3 DNA: TGCGCCAGCAGTGACTCCGGGGGGGGTTACAATGAGCAGTTCTTC
V gene: TRBV9; D gene: NA; clone size: NA; CDR3 length: 15; J gene: TRBJ1-1; CDR3 protein: CASSLAGAPNTEAFF; CDR3 DNA: TGTGCCAGCAGCCTAGCAGGGGCGCCAAACACTGAAGCTTTCTTT
V gene: TRBV6-6; D gene: NA; clone size: NA; CDR3 length: 13; J gene: TRBJ1-1; CDR3 protein: CASSFQPVGEAFF; CDR3 DNA: TGTGCCAGCAGTTTCCAGCCGGTCGGGGAAGCTTTCTTT
V gene: TRBV7-9; D gene: NA; clone size: NA; CDR3 length: 13; J gene: TRBJ1-1; CDR3 protein: CASSRTGQNEAFF; CDR3 DNA: TGTGCCAGCAGCCGAACCGGACAGAACGAAGCTTTCTTT
V gene: TRBV19; D gene: TRBD1; clone size: NA; CDR3 length: 14; J gene: TRBJ1-2; CDR3 protein: CASSPYRGNYGYTF; CDR3 DNA: TGTGCCAGTTCTCCATACAGGGGTAACTATGGCTACACCTTC
V gene: TRBV7-9; D gene: TRBD2; clone size: NA; CDR3 length: 13; J gene: TRBJ2-1; CDR3 protein: CASEDGGGYEQFF; CDR3 DNA: TGTGCCAGCGAAGATGGGGGAGGGTATGAGCAGTTCTTC